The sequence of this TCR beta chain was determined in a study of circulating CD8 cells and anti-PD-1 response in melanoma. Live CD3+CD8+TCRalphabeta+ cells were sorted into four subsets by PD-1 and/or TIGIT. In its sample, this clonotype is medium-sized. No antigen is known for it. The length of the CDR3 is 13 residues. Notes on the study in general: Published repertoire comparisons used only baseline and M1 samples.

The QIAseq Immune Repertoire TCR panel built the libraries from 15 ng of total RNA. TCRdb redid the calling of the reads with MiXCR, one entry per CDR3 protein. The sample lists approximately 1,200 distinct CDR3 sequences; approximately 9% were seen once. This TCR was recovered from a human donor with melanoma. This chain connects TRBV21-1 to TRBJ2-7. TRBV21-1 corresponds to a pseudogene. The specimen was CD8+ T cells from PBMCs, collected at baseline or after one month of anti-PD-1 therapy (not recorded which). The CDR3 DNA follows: TGTGCCAGCAGCAAAGGATTAGCCTACGAGCAGTACTTC. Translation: CASSKGLAYEQYF.